The clone carrying this TCR beta chain was observed many times. The target antigen is unknown. The sample belongs to a study of regulatory T cells in long-lasting Graves disease. Study details: Persistent cases took antithyroid drugs over 5 years and stayed TSH receptor antibody positive. Findings and caveats of the study: Favoring TRBV28, TRBJ1-2 and TRBJ2-5 was a feature seen in persistent disease. Results may be inaccurate due to the small sample size.

The V gene's germline CDR1 is KGHSH and CDR2 LQKENI. The CDR3 length is 13 residues. Trimming stripped 3 bases from V and 5 bases from J, with 10 bases between. The time point is: persistent/refractory GD, antithyroid drugs over 5 years with positive TRAb. The authors made the TCR library using RNA they extracted from PBMCs. Xi'an, China, was home to the endocrinology department that provided patients. Both iRepertoire HTBI primers and Arm-PCR of CDR3 regions were used to build the TCR beta libraries. TCRdb analysed the multiplex PCR reads with MiXCR anew, one entry per CDR3 protein. The sample lists hundreds of thousands of distinct CDR3 sequences; less than 25% were seen once.

The material was peripheral blood mononuclear cells (PBMCs), obtained when the disease was refractory, from a patient treated with antithyroid drugs. The chain joins TRBV18 to TRBJ1-2; no clear D gene. This receptor was obtained from a female donor with Graves disease. The chain's CDR3 is CASSPDGQYGYTF. The CDR3 nucleotides read TGTGCCAGCTCACCCGACGGTCAGTATGGCTACACCTTC.